This entry lists 10 T cell receptor beta chains sequenced from one sample in a study of T cell responses to AZD1222 COVID-19 vaccine. Generated by immunoSEQ multiplex PCR, the TCRdb table keeps only in-frame clones and is missing some. The sample consists of under 110,000 clones, just over 85% of them appearing once. The source was peripheral blood, collected on day 0 of AZD1222 vaccination. All receptors come from an adult in good health.

This clone occurred a few times. CDR3 sequence reads: CASSRYTGEAPRQYF. Here the CDR3 DNA reads TGTGCCAGCAGTCGATACACAGGGGAGGCCCCCCGGCAGTACTTC. This sequence joins TRBV28 and TRBJ2-7; D perhaps matches TRBD1 (7 bases). Germline CDR1 MDHEN, CDR2 SYDVKM. The CDR3 spans 15 residues. The ends were cut back, 5 bases at V and 9 bases at J, with 23 bases in the middle.

The V and J genes are TRBV3-1 (or the pseudogene TRBV3-2) and TRBJ2-1; D is unresolved. The V end was cut by 4 bases, the J end by 5 bases, with 12 bases between. Germline V lookup: CDR1 LGHDT, CDR2 YNNKEL (reference sequence). The length of the CDR3 is 14 residues. This CDR3 reads CASSRRESDNEQFF. In nucleotides, the CDR3 is TGTGCCAGCAGCCGGCGAGAGAGTGACAATGAGCAGTTCTTC.

CDR3 DNA sequence: TGTGCCAGCAGCTTAGGGGGCGGCTACGAGCAGTACTTC. Protein sequence: CASSLGGGYEQYF. The chain is built from TRBV7-2 and TRBJ2-7, with a possible D match to TRBD1 (5 bases). The CDR3 contains 13 residues. V lost 1 base and J 3 bases, leaving 7 bases between the germline ends. Looked up from germline, CDR1 is SGHTA and CDR2 is FQGNSA.

This rearrangement joins TRBV7-2 to TRBJ2-2; no reliable D call. With 4 bases removed from V and 0 bases from J, the gap between germline ends came to 6 bases. The CDR3 sequence is 14 residues long. Germline CDR1 reads SGHTA; CDR2 reads FQGNSA. CDR3 nucleotides: TGTGCCAGCAGCTCCTTACCGAACACCGGGGAGCTGTTTTTT. This sequence encodes CASSSLPNTGELFF.

With respect to this clone: Other DNA sequences within the sample encode an identical CDR3. CDR3 sequence reads: CASSTRQENTEAFF. The CDR3 DNA is TGTGCCAGTAGTACCCGACAGGAGAACACTGAAGCTTTCTTT. The chain links TRBV19 to TRBJ1-1, with D perhaps matching TRBD1 (6 bases). CDR1 LNHDA and CDR2 SQIVND come from the germline V gene (reference sequence). This CDR3 region has 14 residues. Trimming left V 4 bases short and J 1 base short, with 10 bases between.

This rearrangement joins TRBV29-1 to TRBJ1-1, with D maybe TRBD1 (5 bases). V gave up 0 bases and J gave up 9 bases, with 8 bases separating them. The CDR3 is made up of 11 amino acids. Germline CDR1 SQVTM, CDR2 ANQGSEA. In DNA, the CDR3 is TGCAGCGTTGAAGATGGGGGGAAAGCTTTCTTT. Residues: CSVEDGGKAFF.

This clone came up once. The chain uses TRBV19 and TRBJ2-3; a weak D match, TRBD1 (6 bases). In germline, CDR1 is LNHDA, CDR2 SQIVND (reference sequence). CDR3 length equals 16 residues. V shed 5 bases and J shed 0 bases, with 15 bases lying between them. The CDR3 nucleotides are TGTGCCAGTAGTCCTGGACAGTTGACTAGCACAGATACGCAGTATTTT. Protein product: CASSPGQLTSTDTQYF.

This clone was recorded only once. The V and J genes are TRBV19 and TRBJ2-2; 9 bases fit TRBD2. Germline V lookup: CDR1 LNHDA, CDR2 SQIVND (reference sequence). This CDR3 contains 19 residues. V dropped 7 bases and J dropped 4; count of bases not matched to a gene: 19. The CDR3 DNA reads TGTGCCAGTAATCACGCGGGGGGGTCCGGGCGTGGAGGCACCGGGGAGCTGTTTTTT. Its translation is CASNHAGGSGRGGTGELFF. Full variable domain (remainder filled in from reference TRBV19 and TRBJ2-2): DGGITQSPKYLFRKEGQNVTLSCEQNLNHDAMYWYRQDPGQGLRLIYYSQIVNDFQKGDIAEGYSVSREKKESFPLTVTSAQKNPTAFYLCASNHAGGSGRGGTGELFFGEGSRLTVL.

The sample holds a few counts of this clone. V is TRBV7-2 and J is TRBJ1-1, with TRBD1 matching over 7 bases. The CDR3 contains 15 residues. Looked up from germline, CDR1 is SGHTA and CDR2 is FQGNSA. Trimming took 1 base from V and 3 from J; bases not matched to a gene: 5. As DNA, the CDR3 is TGTGCCAGCAGCTTAGTGGCAGGGGGATACACTGAAGCTTTCTTT. Protein product: CASSLVAGGYTEAFF.

The J gene is TRBJ2-7, the V gene TRBV4-2; the D call may be TRBD1 or TRBD2 (5 bases each). The germline V gene has CDR1 LGHNA and CDR2 YNFKEQ. V was cut by 1 base and J by 0 bases, with 7 bases left in between. The CDR3 is 14 amino acids. This chain's CDR3 is CASSQGGDSYEQYF. CDR3 nucleotides: TGTGCCAGCAGCCAAGGAGGGGACTCCTACGAGCAGTACTTC.